What follows describes a single TCR beta chain. This entry is derived from a study of blood T cell repertoires in COVID-19. On the study more broadly: Samples representing acute and convalescent COVID-19 were sourced from the United States, Italy and Spain.

CDR3 size: 13 residues. The V gene's germline CDR1 is MDHEN and CDR2 SYDVKM. The V and J ends lost 6 bases and 3 bases respectively, with 11 bases between them. Clones were sequenced by immunoSEQ multiplex PCR, and TCRdb holds only the in-frame ones, with some missing. This sample has 140,000 to 150,000 clones, with approximately 80% found just once. This chain uses TRBV28 with TRBJ1-1; D is possibly TRBD1 (5 bases). Input material: peripheral blood. This TCR was recovered from a woman in her thirties or forties with active or convalescent COVID-19. CDR3 amino acids: CASRILQDTEAFF. In nucleotides, the CDR3 is TGTGCCAGCAGGATACTACAGGACACTGAAGCTTTCTTT.